This T cell receptor (beta chain) was identified in a study of blood T cells in healthy people across ages. Each sample provided at least 6 micrograms of extracted total RNA. CDR1 and CDR2 from the germline V gene are MDHEN and SYDVKM. The CDR3 contains 14 residues. The trim removed 3 bases at V and 4 bases at J, leaving 4 bases unmatched. For the second PCR, which ran for about 7 to 11 cycles, a sample-barcoded 5' primer and a J-beta primer mix were used. With 12 random nucleotides, a template-switch adaptor tagged each individual cDNA molecule. TCRdb redid the calling of the 5' RACE reads with MiXCR, one entry per CDR3 protein. The data hold some 940,000 distinct CDR3 sequences, with about 28% observed a single time. This clonotype appeared many times. These data also featured in a second study, about T cells of mothers and their children.

The sequenced material came from blood. The sequence came from a woman aged 40 to 50 in good health. The V gene is TRBV28, the J gene TRBJ2-5, with 8 bases identical to TRBD2. The CDR3 DNA reads as TGTGCCAGCAGTTTTAACGGGGGGGCAGAGACCCAGTACTTC. This codes for CASSFNGGAETQYF.